This T cell receptor beta chain emerged from a study of shared clonotypes between healthy human individuals. Study details: Donor composition was a couple of women and three men, aged 18 to 49.

Concerning this clone itself: Its target is unknown.

Germline V lookup: CDR1 SGHTA, CDR2 FQGTGA. The CDR3 length is 15 residues. Trimming took 0 bases from V and 5 from J; bases not matched to a gene: 4. HIV-negative, healthy adults without recent acute infections or vaccinations were the donors. Sorted subsets were amplified in replicate PCRs using 200 ng DNA, around 30,000 T cell genomes. Assay: immunoSEQ multiplex PCR; the TCRdb copy retains only in-frame clones and omits some. This table holds a few million clones, about 92% found once. Study-wide results and caveats: Several donors shared 4.5% to 6.5% of their naive CD4 clonotypes.

V and J are TRBV7-3 and TRBJ2-1; 7 bases line up with TRBD2. Sequenced sample: naive CD4+ T cells sorted from blood. This sample's subset: CD45RA+ positively selected. The sequence came from a man between 18 and 29 years old in good health. The CDR3 DNA sequence: TGTGCCAGCAGCTTAACCAGCGGGGCGAACAATGAGCAGTTCTTC. Protein: CASSLTSGANNEQFF.